These 28 T cell receptor beta chains were sequenced from one sample in a study of long-term antiretroviral therapy in people with HIV. Version v3.0 of the immunoSEQ assay ran at survey level. Sequenced by immunoSEQ multiplex PCR; TCRdb stores in-frame clones only, minus some. The table lists 15,000 to 20,000 clones, under 85% of them singletons, with about a tenth in the top ten. Material: unsorted PBMCs, obtained 2.3 years after starting antiretroviral therapy. These receptors all come from a woman in her thirties or forties with HIV.

The genes are TRBV29-1 and TRBJ2-3; TRBD2 matches at 12 bases. The V gene's germline CDR1 is SQVTM and CDR2 ANQGSEA. This CDR3 is built from 14 residues. With 6 bases clipped from V and 0 bases from J, the junction kept 1 base outside the gene matches. The CDR3 here is CSVTSGGSTDTQYF. DNA of the CDR3: TGCAGCGTCACTAGCGGGGGGAGCACAGATACGCAGTATTTT.

For the CDR3, the DNA is TGTGCCAGCAGCGCCTGGTGGGGATCTGGGGCCAACGTCCTGACTTTC. This codes for CASSAWWGSGANVLTF. The V call is TRBV9, the J call TRBJ2-6; D is ambiguous. Germline V CDR1 and CDR2: SGDLS, YYNGEE. This CDR3 is built from 16 residues. Trimming left V 3 bases short and J 1 base short, with 11 bases between.

This rearrangement joins TRBV5-4 to TRBJ2-1; no reliable D call. The CDR3 loop spans 13 amino acids. V was shortened by 0 bases and J by 9 bases, with 10 bases between the two germline ends. CDR1 is SGHNT and CDR2 is YYREEE in the germline V gene (reference sequence). CDR3 loop: CASSLAVITEQFF. As DNA, the CDR3 is TGTGCCAGCAGCTTGGCCGTTATAACTGAGCAGTTCTTC.

V and J are TRBV11-1 and TRBJ1-1, with TRBD1 as a possible D gene (6 bases). The germline V and J ends were trimmed by 8 bases and 3 bases, with 19 bases remaining between them. CDR1 is SGHAT, CDR2 FQDESV, per germline (reference sequence). CDR3 length equals 15 residues. The CDR3 nucleotides read TGTGCCAGCTCCCTGGGGTCGGGGGCGCACACTGAAGCTTTCTTT. It specifies CASSLGSGAHTEAFF.

The chain links TRBV19 to TRBJ2-7; 13 bases match TRBD2. The junction had 11 bases not matched to a gene; V was cut back by 3 bases and J by 6 bases. This CDR3 has 17 amino acids. CDR1 LNHDA and CDR2 SQIVND come from the germline V gene (reference sequence). The CDR3 DNA sequence: TGTGCCAGTAGTATTTACGATTGGACTAGCGGGAGAGCCGAGCAGTACTTC. Translation: CASSIYDWTSGRAEQYF. Together with reference TRBV19 and TRBJ2-7, the CDR3 gives the full variable domain: DGGITQSPKYLFRKEGQNVTLSCEQNLNHDAMYWYRQDPGQGLRLIYYSQIVNDFQKGDIAEGYSVSREKKESFPLTVTSAQKNPTAFYLCASSIYDWTSGRAEQYFGPGTRLTVT.

The chain is built from TRBV7-9 and TRBJ2-7; D is perhaps TRBD2 (6 bases). The CDR3 has 14 residues. Trimming cost V 0 bases and J 4 bases, with 10 bases left between them. Germline CDR1 SEHNR, CDR2 FQNEAQ (reference sequence). CDR3: CASSLAGGPYEQYF. CDR3 coding DNA: TGTGCCAGCAGCTTAGCGGGAGGCCCATACGAGCAGTACTTC. Full variable domain (outside the CDR3, taken from reference TRBV7-9 and TRBJ2-7): DTGVSQNPRHKITKRGQNVTFRCDPISEHNRLYWYRQTLGQGPEFLTYFQNEAQLEKSRLLSDRFSAERPKGSFSTLEIQRTEQGDSAMYLCASSLAGGPYEQYFGPGTRLTVT.

This chain connects TRBV5-4 to TRBJ2-2; 9 nucleotides line up with TRBD1. The CDR3 is 16 residues long. Germline V CDR1 and CDR2: SGHNT, YYREEE (reference sequence). Trimming cost V 1 base and J 4 bases; bases outside gene matches: 5. The CDR3 DNA follows: TGTGCCAGCAGCTTGTCTCCGGGACAGGGCACCGGGGAGCTGTTTTTT. Its translation: CASSLSPGQGTGELFF.

V and J are TRBV5-8 and TRBJ2-1, with TRBD2 matching over 8 bases. Germline-derived CDR1 and CDR2 are SGHTS and YDEGEE. The CDR3 runs 13 residues. The V segment lost 10 bases and the J segment 0 bases; nucleotides outside the gene matches: 3. In nucleotides, the CDR3 is TGTGCCCGGGGGGGAGTCTCCTACAATGAGCAGTTCTTC. As protein: CARGGVSYNEQFF.

V is TRBV19 and J is TRBJ2-7; 7 nucleotides agree with TRBD2. The V segment lost 1 base and the J segment 2 bases; nucleotides outside the gene matches: 11. The CDR3 covers 17 residues. Germline CDR1 and CDR2: LNHDA and SQIVND (reference sequence). CDR3 sequence (DNA): TGTGCCAGTAGTATAGGGTGGACTAGTAGCGCACCCTACGAGCAGTACTTC. It yields the protein CASSIGWTSSAPYEQYF.

This clone was observed a single time. This sequence joins TRBV4-2 and TRBJ1-2; D not certain. The CDR3 contains 12 residues. The germline V gene has CDR1 LGHNA and CDR2 YNFKEQ. V was cut by 1 base and J by 2 bases, with 2 bases left in between. The CDR3 DNA sequence: TGTGCCAGCAGCCAAGGGAACTATGGCTACACCTTC. Translated, it gives CASSQGNYGYTF.

This clone was counted between two and nine times. The V call is TRBV27, the J call TRBJ2-7; possibly TRBD1 or TRBD2 for D (5 bases each). This CDR3 contains 15 residues. CDR1 and CDR2 (germline): MNHEY, SMNVEV (reference sequence). V dropped 1 base and J dropped 3 bases, with 13 bases sitting between them. This CDR3 reads CASSLFGLGDYEQYF. For the CDR3, the DNA is TGTGCCAGCAGTTTATTTGGCTTGGGGGACTACGAGCAGTACTTC.

This clone was observed once. The genes are TRBV10-2 and TRBJ2-1; D remains unclear. This CDR3 is 12 amino acids long. CDR1 is WSHSY, CDR2 SAAADI, per germline. Trimming cost V 6 bases and J 0 bases, with 3 bases left between them. CDR3 bases: TGCGCCAGCAGGGTCTCCTACAATGAGCAGTTCTTC. Its protein product is CASRVSYNEQFF.

This chain joins TRBV5-6 and TRBJ1-1, with TRBD1 matching over 9 bases. CDR3 length equals 17 residues. After removal of 5 bases from V and 2 bases from J, the junction contained 13 bases not matched to a gene. Per germline, CDR1 SGHDT and CDR2 YYEEEE. CDR3 bases: TGTGCCAGCAGTCAAACAGGGGGCAGGAAAGGAAACACTGAAGCTTTCTTT. Amino acids: CASSQTGGRKGNTEAFF.

The sample holds a few counts of this clone. The chain uses TRBV6-1 and TRBJ1-2; maybe TRBD1 (5 bases). The CDR3 has 15 residues. V was pared by 1 base and J by 4 bases, with 13 bases between. The germline V gene has CDR1 MNHNS and CDR2 SASEGT. CDR3 loop: CASSEDVGGFYGYTF. CDR3 bases: TGTGCCAGCAGTGAAGATGTGGGGGGATTCTATGGCTACACCTTC.

V is TRBV5-1 and J is TRBJ1-1; D gene uncertain. Germline loops: CDR1 SGHRS, CDR2 YFSETQ. Trimming removed 6 bases at V and 0 bases at J, with 9 bases between. The CDR3 has 13 amino acids. The DNA of the CDR3 is TGCGCCAGCATCGGCGGATTGAACACTGAAGCTTTCTTT. It translates to CASIGGLNTEAFF.

This clone was observed a few times. J is TRBJ1-2 and V is TRBV19, with D uncertain. Germline CDR1 and CDR2: LNHDA and SQIVND (reference sequence). The V and J ends lost 9 bases and 4 bases respectively, with 18 bases between them. This CDR3 is built from 14 residues. The CDR3 DNA reads TGTGCCAGCCTCCCCGGGCCCACGCCCTATGGCTACACCTTC. Its protein product is CASLPGPTPYGYTF.

In its sample, this clone was seen a few times. The chain links TRBV5-6 to TRBJ1-2, with D unclear. Germline V lookup: CDR1 SGHDT, CDR2 YYEEEE. Trimming stripped 6 bases from V and 2 bases from J, with 11 bases between. The CDR3 sequence is 13 residues long. CDR3 nucleotides: TGTGCCAGCACTGAGGGCAGAAACTATGGCTACACCTTC. Translated: CASTEGRNYGYTF. The variable domain in full, completed from reference TRBV5-6 and TRBJ1-2, reads DAGVTQSPTHLIKTRGQQVTLRCSPKSGHDTVSWYQQALGQGPQFIFQYYEEEERQRGNFPDRFSGHQFPNYSSELNVNALLLGDSALYLCASTEGRNYGYTFGSGTRLTVV.

This clone was seen a few times. This chain links TRBV5-4 with TRBJ1-2; 7 bases agree with TRBD1. Looked up from germline, CDR1 is SGHNT and CDR2 is YYREEE (reference sequence). V lost 5 bases, J lost 6 bases, and 7 bases stayed unmatched. The CDR3 contains 13 residues. The CDR3 DNA reads as TGTGCCAGCAGGTTTGCAGGGGGTGATGGCTACACCTTC. Its translation is CASRFAGGDGYTF. The entire variable domain, with the rest obtained from reference TRBV5-4 and TRBJ1-2, is as follows: ETGVTQSPTHLIKTRGQQVTLRCSSQSGHNTVSWYQQALGQGPQFIFQYYREEENGRGNFPPRFSGLQFPNYSSELNVNALELDDSALYLCASRFAGGDGYTFGSGTRLTVV.

The chain links TRBV18 to TRBJ1-4, with D possibly matching TRBD1 (5 bases). The germline V and J ends were trimmed by 6 bases and 7 bases, with 15 bases remaining between them. Germline CDR1 and CDR2: KGHSH and LQKENI. This CDR3 comprises 14 residues. CDR3 sequence reads: CASSPGSQGEKLFF. CDR3 sequence (DNA): TGTGCCAGCTCGCCCGGTTCTCAGGGTGAAAAACTGTTTTTT.

J is TRBJ2-3 and V is TRBV25-1; D not certain. CDR3 length: 11 amino acids. The ends were cut back, 6 bases at V and 5 bases at J, with 6 bases in the middle. Germline V gene lookup returns CDR1 MGHDK and CDR2 SYGVNS. CDR3 coding DNA: TGTGCCAGCAGCTTCGGAGATACGCAGTATTTT. Its protein is CASSFGDTQYF.

J is TRBJ1-5 and V is TRBV5-4, with D tentatively TRBD1 (5 bases). The CDR3 is 16 amino acids. The V gene lost 1 base and the J gene lost 1 base, with 12 bases spanning the gap. Germline assignment: CDR1 SGHNT and CDR2 YYREEE (reference sequence). The DNA for the CDR3 is TGTGCCAGCAGCTTGCAGGGACCCTTAAGCAATCAGCCCCAGCATTTT. Amino acids: CASSLQGPLSNQPQHF.

This clone showed up just once. This chain links TRBV7-6 with TRBJ2-1; 10 nucleotides agree with TRBD2. CDR3 size: 16 residues. Germline CDR1 SGHVS, CDR2 FNYEAQ. V shed 5 bases and J 2 bases; nucleotides not matched to a gene: 6. The CDR3 nucleotides are TGTGCCAGCAGCGCCACGAGCGGGGGGGCCTACAATGAGCAGTTCTTC. Translation: CASSATSGGAYNEQFF.

This clone was detected only a few times. The chain carries TRBV2 and TRBJ2-7; D not resolved. Germline CDR1 and CDR2: SNHLY and FYNNEI. The length of the CDR3 is 12 residues. V dropped 4 bases and J dropped 2 bases, with 6 bases sitting between them. In DNA, the CDR3 is TGTGCCAGCAGTGGACGGACCTACGAGCAGTACTTC. Translated: CASSGRTYEQYF.

This chain uses TRBV14 with TRBJ1-1, with D unclear. V lost 3 bases and J 4 bases, leaving 12 bases between the germline ends. The CDR3 covers 14 residues. CDR1 is SGHDN, CDR2 FVKESK, per germline. CDR3 nucleotide sequence: TGTGCCAGCAGCCAGAATGTGGGGTTCACTGAAGCTTTCTTT. Translated: CASSQNVGFTEAFF.

This chain connects TRBV7-6 to TRBJ1-2; D remains ambiguous. Germline V gives CDR1 SGHVS, CDR2 FNYEAQ. Trimming cost V 5 bases and J 8 bases, with 18 bases left between them. This CDR3 spans 14 amino acids. CDR3 in amino acids: CASSPNRDIGGYTF. Written as DNA, the CDR3 is TGTGCCAGCAGCCCTAACCGGGATATTGGGGGCTACACCTTC.

The V and J genes are TRBV19 and TRBJ1-1; D possibly corresponds to TRBD1 (6 bases). V was shortened by 5 bases and J by 4 bases, with 17 bases between the two germline ends. Germline values: CDR1 LNHDA, CDR2 SQIVND (reference sequence). This CDR3 contains 15 residues. The CDR3 nucleotides read TGTGCCAGTAGTTCGTTCGCAGGGGCGGGCACTGAAGCTTTCTTT. Translation: CASSSFAGAGTEAFF.

Here the CDR3 DNA reads TGCGCCAGCAGCTTGGAAGGGAGTAATGAAAAACTGTTTTTT. This encodes CASSLEGSNEKLFF. The gene calls are TRBV5-1 and TRBJ1-4; D call uncertain. Trimming removed 0 bases from V and 4 bases from J, with 7 bases in between. CDR3 length: 14 amino acids. Germline V lookup: CDR1 SGHRS, CDR2 YFSETQ.

This clone has just a few counts. This chain uses TRBV6-5 with TRBJ2-7, with 11 positions matching TRBD2. CDR3 length: 16 amino acids. V lost 2 bases and J lost 3; bases outside the gene matches: 6. The germline gives CDR1 MNHEY, CDR2 SVGAGI. The CDR3 spells CASSYRTSGGGYEQYF. DNA of the CDR3: TGTGCCAGCAGTTACCGAACTAGCGGGGGTGGCTACGAGCAGTACTTC.